The clone carrying this T cell receptor (beta chain) was seen only a few times. Its antigen remains unknown. The source of the sample is a study of beta chain features in type 1 diabetes. Study conclusions and caveats: Across all four CD4+ subsets, people with type 1 diabetes showed modestly shorter TCRB CDR3s. In patients and controls equally, PCR might favor templates that are shorter.

The CDR3 length is 11 residues. Germline V gene data show CDR1 as DFQATT and CDR2 as SNEGSKA (reference sequence). V shed 5 bases and J shed 10 bases, with 12 bases lying between them. Purity (above 95%) was reached by all sorted populations. The study reverse transcribed the entire isolated RNA, so it sequenced expressed TCRB transcripts. TCRdb keeps only in-frame clones here, not all; method: immunoSEQ multiplex PCR. The repertoire holds about 170,000 clones, with roughly 7.1% as singletons. The specimen sequenced was central memory CD4+ T cells from blood. This clonotype was sampled from a woman aged 40-49 years with type 1 diabetes. The gene calls are TRBV20-1 and TRBJ2-1; a weak D match, TRBD1 (5 bases). In nucleotides, the CDR3 is TGCAGTGCTTACCAGGGCCTGGAGCAGTTCTTC. Translated, it gives CSAYQGLEQFF.